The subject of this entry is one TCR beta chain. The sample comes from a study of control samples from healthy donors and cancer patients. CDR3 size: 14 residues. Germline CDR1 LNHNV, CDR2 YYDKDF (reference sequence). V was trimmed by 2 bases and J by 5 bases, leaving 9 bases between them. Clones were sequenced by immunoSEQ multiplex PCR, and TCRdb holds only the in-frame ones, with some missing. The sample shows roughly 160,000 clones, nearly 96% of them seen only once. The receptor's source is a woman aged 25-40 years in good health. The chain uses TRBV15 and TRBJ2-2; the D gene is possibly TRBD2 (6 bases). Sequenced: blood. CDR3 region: CATSRRGWTGELFF. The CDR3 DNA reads TGTGCCACCAGCAGACGGGGGTGGACCGGGGAGCTGTTTTTT.